The rows below give T cell receptor beta chains drawn from one sample of a study of PD-L1 blockade in urothelial cancer. Clones were read by immunoSEQ multiplex PCR, and TCRdb kept only the in-frame ones, dropping some. The sample holds 130,000 or so clones, about 88% seen once. This sample comprised PBMCs, obtained around atezolizumab (anti-PD-L1) treatment. The receptors shown here come from a man aged 50-60 years with urothelial cancer. Each CDR3 is given with its conserved first and last residue. D genes are given only for firm matches. Expanded clones are given a class, and other clones once, few, many or no size at all.

-	-	TRBV13	TRBJ1-2	CASSSPRTADYGYTF	TGTGCCAGCAGCTCCCCCCGGACAGCTGACTATGGCTACACCTTC
TRBD1	-	TRBV28	TRBJ2-7	CASSSEGQGSGQYF	TGTGCCAGCAGTTCCGAGGGACAGGGCTCGGGGCAGTACTTC
TRBD1	-	TRBV7-2	TRBJ2-7	CASRPRDRNFEQYF	TGTGCCAGCAGACCCCGGGACAGGAACTTCGAGCAGTACTTC
-	-	TRBV19	TRBJ1-5	CASRASGANQPQHF	TGTGCCAGTAGAGCGTCAGGGGCGAATCAGCCCCAGCATTTT
-	-	TRBV27	TRBJ2-1	CASSPFGSSYNEQFF	TGTGCCAGCAGTCCCTTCGGGAGTTCCTACAATGAGCAGTTCTTC
TRBD1	few	TRBV28	TRBJ2-1	CASSPRQGTSSSSYNEQFF	TGTGCCAGCAGTCCGCGACAGGGAACCTCATCAAGCTCCTACAATGAGCAGTTCTTC
TRBD1	-	TRBV28	TRBJ2-7	CASNPDRSYEQYF	TGTGCCAGCAATCCGGACAGGTCCTACGAGCAGTACTTC
-	-	TRBV4-2	TRBJ1-5	CASSQDLEAPGRGQPQHF	TGTGCCAGCAGCCAAGATCTTGAGGCTCCCGGTCGGGGTCAGCCCCAGCATTTT
-	-	TRBV5-1	TRBJ2-4	CASSRGAGSGDIQYF	TGCGCCAGCAGCCGAGGGGCGGGCTCGGGGGACATTCAGTACTTC
TRBD2	-	TRBV14	TRBJ2-3	CASSRLAADTQYF	TGTGCCAGCAGCCGACTAGCCGCAGATACGCAGTATTTT
TRBD2	-	TRBV27	TRBJ2-5	CASSLSVAGSQYF	TGTGCCAGCAGTTTATCGGTAGCGGGAAGCCAGTACTTC
TRBD1	-	TRBV7-2	TRBJ2-1	CASSSGGASYNEQFF	TGTGCCAGCAGCTCAGGGGGCGCATCTTACAATGAGCAGTTCTTC
TRBD2	-	TRBV27	TRBJ2-7	CASSSLAGVYEQYF	TGTGCCAGCAGTTCACTAGCGGGAGTCTACGAGCAGTACTTC
TRBD2	-	TRBV11-2	TRBJ2-1	CASSLGFAGVGGNEQFF	TGTGCCAGCAGCTTAGGTTTTGCGGGAGTGGGCGGCAATGAGCAGTTCTTC
TRBD2	-	TRBV5-6	TRBJ2-1	CASSLGTSGMDEQFF	TGTGCCAGCAGCTTGGGGACTAGCGGGATGGATGAGCAGTTCTTC
TRBD2	-	TRBV7-3	TRBJ2-1	CASSPRTSGNNEQFF	TGTGCCAGCAGCCCTAGGACTAGCGGGAACAATGAGCAGTTCTTC
-	-	TRBV11-3	TRBJ2-1	CASSLTSSYNEQFF	TGTGCCAGCAGCTTGACTAGCTCCTACAATGAGCAGTTCTTC
-	few	TRBV5-1	TRBJ2-3	CASSVDQGSDTQYF	TGCGCCAGCAGCGTGGACCAGGGATCCGATACGCAGTATTTT
-	-	TRBV11-1	TRBJ1-6	CASSLERTGVSPLHF	TGTGCCAGCAGCTTAGAAAGGACTGGTGTATCACCCCTCCACTTT
-	-	TRBV15	TRBJ2-2	CATSRSLALTGELFF	TGTGCCACCAGCAGGTCCCTAGCATTGACCGGGGAGCTGTTTTTT
-	-	TRBV7-6	TRBJ1-3	CASSLAGSVTGNTIYF	TGTGCCAGCAGCCTTGCGGGGAGTGTGACTGGAAACACCATATATTTT
TRBD1	-	TRBV25-1	TRBJ1-6	CASSGQGNFSPLHF	TGTGCCAGCAGTGGACAGGGGAATTTTTCACCCCTCCACTTT
-	-	TRBV6-6	TRBJ1-4	CASTGGRNEKLFF	TGTGCCAGCACCGGGGGGCGTAATGAAAAACTGTTTTTT
-	few	TRBV7-2	TRBJ2-7	CASSGGPSSGEQYF	TGTGCCAGCAGCGGAGGGCCATCTTCGGGAGAGCAGTACTTC
TRBD1	-	TRBV10-2	TRBJ2-7	CASGPTGGASYEQYF	TGCGCCAGCGGACCGACAGGGGGCGCTTCCTACGAGCAGTACTTC
-	-	TRBV5-1	TRBJ2-7	CASSYQGGGYEQYF	TGCGCCAGCAGCTACCAAGGGGGGGGCTACGAGCAGTACTTC
-	-	TRBV28	TRBJ2-3	CASSYQDTQYF	TGTGCCAGCAGTTACCAGGATACGCAGTATTTT
TRBD2	-	TRBV11-2	TRBJ2-3	CASSRAGYTDTQYF	TGTGCCAGCAGCCGAGCGGGGTACACAGATACGCAGTATTTT
-	-	TRBV9	TRBJ2-1	CASSVATSGASDEQFF	TGTGCCAGCAGCGTAGCTACTTCGGGAGCGTCAGATGAGCAGTTCTTC
-	-	TRBV7-9	TRBJ1-1	CASTQDRENTEAFF	TGTGCCAGCACCCAGGACAGAGAGAACACTGAAGCTTTCTTT
-	few	TRBV30	TRBJ1-1	CAWQGLGEAFF	TGTGCCTGGCAGGGGCTGGGTGAAGCTTTCTTT
TRBD2	medium-sized	TRBV28	TRBJ2-1	CASSLGTGTSGPYNEQFF	TGTGCCAGCAGTCTAGGCACCGGGACTAGCGGGCCATACAATGAGCAGTTCTTC
TRBD1	-	TRBV28	TRBJ1-5	CASSLSGQGVSNQPQHF	TGTGCCAGCAGTTTATCTGGACAGGGCGTCAGCAATCAGCCCCAGCATTTT
TRBD1	-	TRBV10-3	TRBJ1-1	CAISEARAGGSTEAFF	TGTGCCATCAGTGAGGCACGGGCAGGGGGCTCAACTGAAGCTTTCTTT
-	-	TRBV28	TRBJ1-2	CASSLMAGVKTYGYTF	TGTGCCAGCAGTTTAATGGCGGGGGTCAAGACCTATGGCTACACCTTC
TRBD2	-	TRBV30	TRBJ2-1	CAWSTSGKSYNEQFF	TGTGCCTGGAGTACCAGCGGGAAATCCTACAATGAGCAGTTCTTC
TRBD1	-	TRBV7-8	TRBJ1-5	CASSPELDRGNQPQHF	TGTGCCAGCAGCCCAGAATTAGACAGGGGCAATCAGCCCCAGCATTTT
TRBD2	-	TRBV7-8	TRBJ2-1	CASSSSGMVNEQFF	TGTGCCAGCAGCTCTAGCGGGATGGTCAATGAGCAGTTCTTC
-	-	TRBV5-1	TRBJ2-7	CASSERRDGSYEQYF	TGCGCCAGCAGTGAGAGGAGGGATGGGAGTTACGAGCAGTACTTC
-	-	TRBV11-2	TRBJ2-2	CASSPRLDYTGELFF	TGTGCCAGCAGCCCGAGACTAGATTACACCGGGGAGCTGTTTTTT
TRBD1	-	TRBV25-1	TRBJ2-2	CASSDHRGSTGELFF	TGTGCCAGCAGTGACCACAGGGGTAGCACCGGGGAGCTGTTTTTT
-	-	TRBV7-2	TRBJ2-1	CASSLAEGYEQFF	TGTGCCAGCAGCTTAGCGGAGGGTTATGAGCAGTTCTTC
-	-	TRBV5-4	TRBJ1-1	CASSLGVAGENTEAFF	TGTGCCAGCAGCTTGGGGGTAGCGGGTGAGAACACTGAAGCCTTCTTT
TRBD2	-	TRBV5-6	TRBJ2-3	CASSHRLAGGPVADTQYF	TGTGCCAGCAGCCATCGACTAGCGGGAGGGCCAGTAGCAGATACGCAGTATTTT
-	-	TRBV7-2	TRBJ1-5	CASSQNNQPQHF	TGTGCCAGCAGCCAAAATAATCAGCCCCAGCATTTT
TRBD2	once	TRBV28	TRBJ2-2	CASSFSGGGGELFF	TGTGCCAGCAGTTTCTCCGGGGGGGGCGGGGAGCTGTTTTTT
-	-	TRBV20-1	TRBJ2-7	CSVERNYEQYF	TGCAGTGTAGAGCGTAACTACGAGCAGTACTTC
TRBD1	-	TRBV11-2	TRBJ1-4	CASSLEQGVNEKLFF	TGTGCCAGCAGCTTAGAACAGGGGGTAAATGAAAAACTGTTTTTT
-	once	TRBV5-6	TRBJ1-2	CASSLKSQGLYGYTF	TGTGCCAGCAGCCTTAAATCTCAGGGGCTCTATGGCTACACCTTC
-	-	TRBV2	TRBJ2-7	CASRPDTYEQYF	TGTGCCAGCAGGCCTGACACGTACGAGCAGTACTTC
-	-	TRBV5-1	TRBJ2-2	CASSSGLLRGELFF	TGCGCCAGCAGCTCGGGGTTATTACGGGGGGAGCTGTTTTTT
TRBD1	few	TRBV5-1	TRBJ1-1	CASSSRGQGNTEAFF	TGCGCCAGCAGCTCCCGGGGACAGGGGAACACTGAAGCTTTCTTT
-	-	TRBV4-1	TRBJ2-1	CASSQDLEGAYNEQFF	TGCGCCAGCAGCCAAGATCTGGAGGGCGCCTACAATGAGCAGTTCTTC
TRBD2	-	TRBV7-3	TRBJ2-4	CASSPTGTSGRVVLPQNIQYF	TGTGCCAGCAGCCCCACCGGGACTAGCGGGAGAGTGGTCTTGCCCCAAAACATTCAGTACTTC
TRBD1	-	TRBV4-1	TRBJ1-5	CASSQGRTGGAQPQHF	TGCGCCAGCAGCCAGGGCCGGACAGGGGGAGCCCAGCCCCAGCATTTT
-	-	TRBV30	TRBJ2-7	CAWNPGSHEQYF	TGTGCCTGGAACCCGGGAAGCCACGAGCAGTACTTC
-	-	TRBV5-1	TRBJ2-7	CASSPRYLGYEQYF	TGCGCCAGCAGCCCCCGCTATCTAGGCTACGAGCAGTACTTC